The entry that follows covers one T cell receptor (beta chain) sequence. Clones were read by immunoSEQ multiplex PCR, and TCRdb kept only the in-frame ones, dropping some. The sample contains some 130,000 clones, roughly 90% of which appear only once. These data come from a study of T cell responses to AZD1222 COVID-19 vaccine. Germline loops: CDR1 MNHEY, CDR2 SMNVEV (reference sequence). There are 14 residues in the CDR3. V gave up 5 bases and J gave up 3 bases, with 14 bases separating them. V usage is TRBV27 and J usage is TRBJ2-7; D may match TRBD1 or TRBD2 (5 bases each). The clonotype comes from an adult in good health. The starting material was peripheral blood, obtained on day 0 of AZD1222 vaccination. CDR3 coding DNA: TGTGCCAGCAGTCCCGGGGACGGAGGCTACGAGCAGTACTTC. It encodes CASSPGDGGYEQYF.